The 4 T cell receptor beta chains given below trace back to one sample, sequenced in a study of blood T cells in healthy people across ages. Next came a second PCR, run for about 6 to 12 cycles, which used a sample-barcoded 5' primer along with a J-beta primer mix. TCRdb called the 5' RACE reads again in MiXCR, with one record for every CDR3 protein. The sample records about 720,000 distinct CDR3 sequences, over 20% being singletons. Sequenced: blood. Receptors originate from a man between 65 and 85 years old in good health.

This clonotype was seen many times. The chain uses TRBV7-2 and TRBJ2-5; 7 bases match TRBD2. The CDR3 has 12 residues. Germline loops: CDR1 SGHTA, CDR2 FQGNSA. Germline trimming cut 4 bases from V and 4 bases from J; bases unmatched to any gene: 0. The CDR3 DNA is TGTGCCAGCAGCTGGGGGGGAGAGACCCAGTACTTC. This gives the protein CASSWGGETQYF.

The rearrangement joins TRBV20-1 to TRBJ2-6; no firm D call. The CDR3 contains 14 residues. CDR1 is DFQATT and CDR2 is SNEGSKA in the germline V gene (reference sequence). The V end was cut by 5 bases, the J end by 2 bases, with 10 bases between. Here the CDR3 reads CSAGVVPGANVLTF. The CDR3 nucleotides read TGCAGTGCTGGGGTAGTTCCTGGGGCCAACGTCCTGACTTTC.

This clonotype was found a few times. The rearrangement joins TRBV5-1 to TRBJ2-2, with D tentatively TRBD1 or TRBD2 (5 bases each). V lost 4 bases and J 4 bases, leaving 14 bases between the germline ends. From germline, CDR1 is SGHRS and CDR2 YFSETQ. This CDR3 is 15 amino acids long. The CDR3 loop is CASSALGPSTGELFF. CDR3 in DNA: TGCGCCAGCAGCGCCTTGGGACCCAGCACCGGGGAGCTGTTTTTT.

The V call is TRBV10-3, the J call TRBJ2-1; 9 bases are shared with TRBD1. Germline-derived CDR1 and CDR2 are ENHRY and SYGVKD. V was pared by 4 bases and J by 6 bases, with 7 bases of the junction left unmatched. The CDR3 spans 15 residues. CDR3 amino acids: CAISGGQGVSNEQFF. DNA of the CDR3: TGTGCCATCAGTGGGGGACAGGGAGTTTCCAATGAGCAGTTCTTC.